These T cell receptor beta chains were read from a single sample in a study of early T cells in non-severe SARS-CoV-2 infection. Each CDR3 protein is one row after TCRdb ran MiXCR on the 5' RACE reads. The sample has approximately 70,000 distinct CDR3 sequences; around an eighth are singletons. The sequencing input was whole blood. The receptors here all came from an adult who was a healthcare worker with PCR-confirmed SARS-CoV-2 infection or an uninfected control (not recorded which). Each CDR3 is given with its conserved first and last residue. The order of the fields is J gene, clone size, D gene, CDR3 length, V gene, CDR3 DNA, CDR3 protein. The D gene is left open where the match is weak. The size of a clone is reported for some rows only, either as once, few or many, or as a class for expanded clones.

TRBJ1-1,.,.,11,TRBV25-1,TGTGCCAGCAGTGTTGGCAGCGAAGCTTTCTTT,CASSVGSEAFF
TRBJ2-3,.,TRBD2,16,TRBV12-3/TRBV12-4,TGTGCCAGCAGCTCGGGACTAGCGGGAGGCGCAGATACGCAGTATTTT,CASSSGLAGGADTQYF
TRBJ1-2,few,.,14,TRBV5-4,TGTGCCAGCAGCTTGTACGACGGGAACTATGGCTACACCTTC,CASSLYDGNYGYTF
TRBJ2-2,many,.,16,TRBV27,TGTGCCAGCACCCCCCAAGGAGGGGGCAACACCGGGGAGCTGTTTTTT,CASTPQGGGNTGELFF
TRBJ1-2,.,.,15,TRBV28,TGTGCCAGCAGTCCCGGGGACGAACTTGGCTATGGCTACACCTTC,CASSPGDELGYGYTF
TRBJ1-2,many,TRBD1,18,TRBV28,TGTGCCAGCAGTTTTTCCGGGACAGAAAGAGATTTGTACTATGGCTACACCTTC,CASSFSGTERDLYYGYTF
TRBJ1-5,many,TRBD1,14,TRBV7-9,TGTGCCAGCAGCCCTACGACAGGGGTTCAGCCCCAGCATTTT,CASSPTTGVQPQHF
TRBJ2-6,few,.,14,TRBV6-2/TRBV6-3,TGTGCCAGCAGAGTTGATCCTGGGGCCAACGTCCTGACTTTC,CASRVDPGANVLTF
TRBJ2-1,many,.,13,TRBV29-1,TGCAGCGGCGATGGCGTGGGTGTTGACGAGCAGTTCTTC,CSGDGVGVDEQFF
TRBJ1-1,many,.,14,TRBV28,TGTGCCAGCAGTCCCACATCTACGGGCACTGAAGCTTTCTTT,CASSPTSTGTEAFF
TRBJ2-1,.,TRBD2,15,TRBV29-1,TGCAGCGTTGAAGATGGTGGGGGGGTGTACAATGAGCAGTTCTTC,CSVEDGGGVYNEQFF